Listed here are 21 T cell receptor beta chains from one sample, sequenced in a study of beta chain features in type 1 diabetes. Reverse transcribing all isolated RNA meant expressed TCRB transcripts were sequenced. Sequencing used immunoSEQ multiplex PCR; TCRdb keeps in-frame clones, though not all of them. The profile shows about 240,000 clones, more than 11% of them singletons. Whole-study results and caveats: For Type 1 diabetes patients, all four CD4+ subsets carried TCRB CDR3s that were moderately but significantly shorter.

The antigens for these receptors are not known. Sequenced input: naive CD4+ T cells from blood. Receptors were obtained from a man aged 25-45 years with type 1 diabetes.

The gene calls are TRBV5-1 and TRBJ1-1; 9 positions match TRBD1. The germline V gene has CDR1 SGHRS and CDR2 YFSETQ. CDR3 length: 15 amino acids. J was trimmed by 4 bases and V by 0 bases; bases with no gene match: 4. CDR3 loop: CASSLVGTGTTEAFF. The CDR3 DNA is TGCGCCAGCAGCTTGGTCGGGACAGGGACCACTGAAGCTTTCTTT.

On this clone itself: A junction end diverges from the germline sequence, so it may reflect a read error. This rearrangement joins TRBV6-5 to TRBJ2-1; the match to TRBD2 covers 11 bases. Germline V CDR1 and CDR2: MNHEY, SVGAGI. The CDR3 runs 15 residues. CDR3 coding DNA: TGTGCCAGCAGCCTGACTAGCGGGATTTCGAATGGGCAGTTCTTC. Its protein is CASSLTSGISNGQFF.

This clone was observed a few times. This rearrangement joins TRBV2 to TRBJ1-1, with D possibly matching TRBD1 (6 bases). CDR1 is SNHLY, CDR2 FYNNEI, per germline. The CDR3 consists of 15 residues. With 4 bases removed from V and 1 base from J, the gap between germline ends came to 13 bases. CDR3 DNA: TGTGCCAGCAGTGTGAGGGGGGGAGCGAACACTGAAGCTTTCTTT. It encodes CASSVRGGANTEAFF.

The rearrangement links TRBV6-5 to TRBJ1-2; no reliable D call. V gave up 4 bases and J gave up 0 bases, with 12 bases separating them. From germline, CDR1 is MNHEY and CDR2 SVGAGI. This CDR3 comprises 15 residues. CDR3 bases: TGTGCCAGCAGTTTCTCAGTGAGAGCTAACTATGGCTACACCTTC. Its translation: CASSFSVRANYGYTF.

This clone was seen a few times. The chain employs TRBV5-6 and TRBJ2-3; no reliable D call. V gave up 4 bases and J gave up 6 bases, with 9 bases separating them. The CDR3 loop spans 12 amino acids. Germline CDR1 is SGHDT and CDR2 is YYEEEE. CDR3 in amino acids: CASSLSRDTQYF. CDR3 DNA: TGTGCCAGCAGCCTTAGTCGGGATACGCAGTATTTT.

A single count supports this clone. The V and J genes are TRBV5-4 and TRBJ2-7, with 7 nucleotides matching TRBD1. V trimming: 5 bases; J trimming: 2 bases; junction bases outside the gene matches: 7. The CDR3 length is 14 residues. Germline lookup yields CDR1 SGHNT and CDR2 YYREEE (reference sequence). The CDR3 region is CASRMNTGAYEQYF. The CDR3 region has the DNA TGTGCCAGCAGGATGAATACAGGGGCCTACGAGCAGTACTTC.

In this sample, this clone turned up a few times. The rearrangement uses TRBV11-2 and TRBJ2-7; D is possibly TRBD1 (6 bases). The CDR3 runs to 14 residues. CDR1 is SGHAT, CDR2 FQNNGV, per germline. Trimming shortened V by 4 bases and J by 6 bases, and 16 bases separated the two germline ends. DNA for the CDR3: TGTGCCAGCAGCTCCACCAGGGGTAGGATCGAGCAGTACTTC. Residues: CASSSTRGRIEQYF.

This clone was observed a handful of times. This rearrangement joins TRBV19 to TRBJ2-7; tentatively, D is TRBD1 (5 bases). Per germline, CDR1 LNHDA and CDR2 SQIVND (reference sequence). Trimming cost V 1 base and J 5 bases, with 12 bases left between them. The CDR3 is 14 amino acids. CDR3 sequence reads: CASSIVYGRDEQYF. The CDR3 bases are TGTGCCAGTAGTATAGTCTACGGCAGGGACGAGCAGTACTTC.

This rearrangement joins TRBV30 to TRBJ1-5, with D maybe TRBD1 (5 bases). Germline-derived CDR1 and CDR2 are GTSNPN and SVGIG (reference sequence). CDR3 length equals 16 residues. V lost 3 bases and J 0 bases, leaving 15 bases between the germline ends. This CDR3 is CAWSGHRSLSNQPQHF. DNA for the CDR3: TGTGCCTGGAGCGGACACCGCTCACTTAGCAATCAGCCCCAGCATTTT.

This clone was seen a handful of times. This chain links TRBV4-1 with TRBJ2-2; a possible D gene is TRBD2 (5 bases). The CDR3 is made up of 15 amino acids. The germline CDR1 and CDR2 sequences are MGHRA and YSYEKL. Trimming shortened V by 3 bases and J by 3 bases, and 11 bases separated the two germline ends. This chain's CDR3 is CASSQEPADTGELFF. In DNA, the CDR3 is TGCGCCAGCAGCCAGGAGCCAGCGGACACCGGGGAGCTGTTTTTT.

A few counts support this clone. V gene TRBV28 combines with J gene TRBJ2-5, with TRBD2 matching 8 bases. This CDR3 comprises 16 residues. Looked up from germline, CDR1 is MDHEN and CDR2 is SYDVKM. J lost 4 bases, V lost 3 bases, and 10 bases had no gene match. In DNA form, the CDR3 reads TGTGCCAGCAGTTTTGGAGCGGGAGTTGTCTTAGAGACCCAGTACTTC. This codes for CASSFGAGVVLETQYF.

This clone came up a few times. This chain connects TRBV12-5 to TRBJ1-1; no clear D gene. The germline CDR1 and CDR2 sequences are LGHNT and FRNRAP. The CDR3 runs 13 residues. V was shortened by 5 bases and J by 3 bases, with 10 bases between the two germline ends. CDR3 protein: CASGTGGYTEAFF. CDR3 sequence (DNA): TGTGCTAGTGGTACTGGCGGGTACACTGAAGCTTTCTTT.

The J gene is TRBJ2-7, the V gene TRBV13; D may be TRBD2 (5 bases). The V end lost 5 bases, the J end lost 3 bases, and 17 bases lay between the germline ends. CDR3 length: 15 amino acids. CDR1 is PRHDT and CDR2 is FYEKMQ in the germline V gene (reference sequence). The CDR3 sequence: CASSETRVGGYEQYF. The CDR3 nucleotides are TGTGCCAGCAGCGAGACGCGGGTAGGAGGCTACGAGCAGTACTTC.

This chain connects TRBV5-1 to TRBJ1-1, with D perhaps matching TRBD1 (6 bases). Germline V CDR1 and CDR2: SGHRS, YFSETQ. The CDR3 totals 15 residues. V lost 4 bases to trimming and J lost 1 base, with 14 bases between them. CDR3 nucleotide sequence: TGCGCCAGCAGCATAGAGCAGACAGGGAACACTGAAGCTTTCTTT. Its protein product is CASSIEQTGNTEAFF. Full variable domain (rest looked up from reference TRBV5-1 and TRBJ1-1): KAGVTQTPRYLIKTRGQQVTLSCSPISGHRSVSWYQQTPGQGLQFLFEYFSETQRNKGNFPGRFSGRQFSNSRSEMNVSTLELGDSALYLCASSIEQTGNTEAFFGQGTRLTVV.

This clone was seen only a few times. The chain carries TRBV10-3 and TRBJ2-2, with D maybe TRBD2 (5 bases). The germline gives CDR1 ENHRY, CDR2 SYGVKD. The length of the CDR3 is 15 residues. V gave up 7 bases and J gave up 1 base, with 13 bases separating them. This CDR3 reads CAITSQRGNTGELFF. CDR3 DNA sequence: TGTGCCATCACCTCACAACGGGGGAACACCGGGGAGCTGTTTTTT.

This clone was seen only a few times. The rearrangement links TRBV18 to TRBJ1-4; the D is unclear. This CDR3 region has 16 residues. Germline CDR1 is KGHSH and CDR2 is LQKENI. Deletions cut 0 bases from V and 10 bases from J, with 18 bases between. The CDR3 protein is CASSPPTSGKSGKLFF. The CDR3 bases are TGTGCCAGCTCACCACCGACCTCAGGTAAAAGCGGAAAACTGTTTTTT.

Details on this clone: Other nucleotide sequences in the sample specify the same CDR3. DNA of the CDR3: TGCGCCAGCAGCTTGGGGCAGGGATCCACTGAAGCTTTCTTT. It is translated as CASSLGQGSTEAFF. The rearrangement links TRBV5-1 to TRBJ1-1, with a weak D call TRBD1 (5 bases). Germline V gene data show CDR1 as SGHRS and CDR2 as YFSETQ. This CDR3 is 14 amino acids long. V lost 0 bases and J lost 4, with 10 bases in between.

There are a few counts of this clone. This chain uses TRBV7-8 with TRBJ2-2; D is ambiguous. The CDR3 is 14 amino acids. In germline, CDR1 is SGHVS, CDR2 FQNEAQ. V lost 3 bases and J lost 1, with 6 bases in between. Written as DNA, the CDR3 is TGTGCCAGCAGCTTGTCAGGGAACACCGGGGAGCTGTTTTTT. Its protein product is CASSLSGNTGELFF.

The CDR3 loop is CASSLGQGARETQYF. As DNA, the CDR3 is TGCGCCAGCAGCTTGGGACAGGGTGCGCGAGAGACCCAGTACTTC. The chain recombines TRBV5-1 with TRBJ2-5; 7 positions match TRBD1. With 0 bases clipped from V and 4 bases from J, the junction kept 6 bases outside the gene matches. This CDR3 contains 15 residues. The germline CDR1 and CDR2 sequences are SGHRS and YFSETQ. Full variable domain (missing parts from reference TRBV5-1 and TRBJ2-5): KAGVTQTPRYLIKTRGQQVTLSCSPISGHRSVSWYQQTPGQGLQFLFEYFSETQRNKGNFPGRFSGRQFSNSRSEMNVSTLELGDSALYLCASSLGQGARETQYFGPGTRLLVL.

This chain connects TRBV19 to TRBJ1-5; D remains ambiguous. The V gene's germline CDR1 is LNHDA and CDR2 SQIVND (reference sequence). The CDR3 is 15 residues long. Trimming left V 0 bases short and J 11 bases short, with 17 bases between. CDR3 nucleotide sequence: TGTGCCAGTAGTATAGATGAGGCGCCCGGGGTGACCCAGCATTTT. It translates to CASSIDEAPGVTQHF.

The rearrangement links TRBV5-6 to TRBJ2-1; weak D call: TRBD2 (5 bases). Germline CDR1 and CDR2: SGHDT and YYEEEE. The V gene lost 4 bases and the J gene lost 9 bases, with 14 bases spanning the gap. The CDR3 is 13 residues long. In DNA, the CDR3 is TGTGCCAGCAGCCCAAATAGCGATCGTGAGCAGTTCTTC. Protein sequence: CASSPNSDREQFF.